These 21 T cell receptor beta chains were all obtained from the same sample, sequenced in a study of response to subunit inactivated influenza vaccine. TCRdb itself ran the RT-PCR reads through MiXCR, one entry per CDR3 protein. This sample carries some 800,000 distinct CDR3 sequences, 21% of them seen once, and the ten largest clones take more than 8.5%. The starting material was PBMCs from blood, obtained about 5 days after vaccination. The receptors originated from a man aged 50-59 years who received an inactivated influenza vaccine.

There are many counts of this clonotype. The rearrangement uses TRBV5-5 and TRBJ2-5; D unclear. Germline V gene sequence: CDR1 SGHKS, CDR2 YYEKEE (reference sequence). There are 14 residues in the CDR3. Between the trimmed V and J ends, which lost 2 bases and 4 bases, there was a span of 12 bases. The CDR3 DNA reads as TGTGCCAGCAGCTTCGGTTACCAGCGAGAGACCCAGTACTTC. It is translated as CASSFGYQRETQYF.

This clonotype has a count of ten or more. V gene TRBV4-3 combines with J gene TRBJ2-1; 9 bases align to TRBD2. Trimming cost V 0 bases and J 12 bases; bases outside gene matches: 9. Per germline, CDR1 LGHNA and CDR2 YSLEER. This CDR3 has 15 amino acids. The CDR3 coding sequence is TGCGCCAGCAGCCAAGATATAGCGGGAGCGGTTGTGCAGTTCTTC. This translates into CASSQDIAGAVVQFF.

The chain joins TRBV12-3 or TRBV12-4 to TRBJ2-3, with TRBD2 matching over 12 bases. This CDR3 has 18 residues. J gave up 3 bases and V 6 bases, and 13 bases lay outside the gene matches. The DNA of the CDR3 is TGTGCCAGCAGAAGACTAGCGGGGGCCCTCCGGCGGACAGATACGCAGTATTTT. Its protein product is CASRRLAGALRRTDTQYF.

This clonotype was recorded at least ten times. This chain links TRBV4-3 with TRBJ2-6; 10 bases agree with TRBD2. Germline-derived CDR1 and CDR2 are LGHNA and YSLEER. The CDR3 extends over 20 amino acids. Losses at the gene ends were 1 base for V and 4 bases for J; bases not matched to a gene: 13. The CDR3 spells CASSQVASLAGAPGANVLTF. The DNA of the CDR3 is TGCGCCAGCAGCCAAGTGGCTAGTCTAGCGGGAGCTCCCGGGGCCAACGTCCTGACTTTC.

This clonotype was seen more than once but under ten times. The chain carries TRBV5-6 and TRBJ1-3; TRBD1 is a possible D gene (5 bases). This CDR3 comprises 15 residues. V was pared by 2 bases and J by 4 bases, with 13 bases between. In germline, CDR1 is SGHDT, CDR2 YYEEEE. CDR3 sequence: CASSFTLGDGNTIYF. In DNA form, the CDR3 reads TGTGCCAGCAGCTTCACCTTGGGGGACGGAAACACCATATATTTT. Using reference TRBV5-6 and TRBJ1-3 for the parts outside the CDR3, the full variable domain is DAGVTQSPTHLIKTRGQQVTLRCSPKSGHDTVSWYQQALGQGPQFIFQYYEEEERQRGNFPDRFSGHQFPNYSSELNVNALLLGDSALYLCASSFTLGDGNTIYFGEGSWLTVV.

The rearrangement uses TRBV4-2 and TRBJ1-2; D unclear. Trimming removed 0 bases at V and 4 bases at J, with 6 bases between. This CDR3 is 13 amino acids long. Germline loops: CDR1 LGHNA, CDR2 YNFKEQ. The DNA for the CDR3 is TGTGCCAGCAGCCAAGACGGAAGCTATGGCTACACCTTC. It yields the protein CASSQDGSYGYTF.

This chain uses TRBV10-3 with TRBJ2-2; 10 bases match TRBD2. This CDR3 contains 18 residues. CDR1 is ENHRY and CDR2 is SYGVKD in the germline V gene. V gave up 4 bases and J gave up 0 bases; unmatched junction bases: 8. The CDR3 bases are TGTGCCATCAGTGCGCATAGCGGGGGGAACGCGAACACCGGGGAGCTGTTTTTT. This encodes CAISAHSGGNANTGELFF.

The chain joins TRBV5-1 to TRBJ2-2; D may be TRBD1 (6 bases). Germline CDR1 SGHRS, CDR2 YFSETQ. V gave up 4 bases and J gave up 5 bases, with 12 bases separating them. The CDR3 contains 14 residues. The CDR3 region is CASSPNRETGELFF. CDR3 in DNA: TGCGCCAGCAGCCCAAACAGGGAGACCGGGGAGCTGTTTTTT.

The chain carries TRBV4-2 and TRBJ2-3, with 9 bases lining up with TRBD1. Germline trimming cut 1 base from V and 1 base from J; bases unmatched to any gene: 6. The CDR3 has 17 residues. Germline-derived CDR1 and CDR2 are LGHNA and YNFKEQ. CDR3 DNA sequence: TGTGCCAGCAGCCAAGTGGGCAGGGACAGGGGCACAGATACGCAGTATTTT. It translates to CASSQVGRDRGTDTQYF.

CDR3 DNA sequence: TGCAGTGCTGGAGGGATGAACACTGAAGCTTTCTTT. It codes for CSAGGMNTEAFF. V and J are TRBV20-1 and TRBJ1-1; D remains ambiguous. Trimming took off 5 bases at V and 0 bases at J, with 7 bases between the two ends. The CDR3 spans 12 residues. The germline gives CDR1 DFQATT, CDR2 SNEGSKA (reference sequence).

The chain employs TRBV11-2 and TRBJ2-1, with 13 nucleotides matching TRBD2. This CDR3 is 19 amino acids long. The germline V gene encodes CDR1 SGHAT and CDR2 FQNNGV. The V segment lost 1 base and the J segment 4 bases; nucleotides outside the gene matches: 10. The CDR3 nucleotides read TGTGCCAGCAGCTTAGGGTTTACTAGCGGGGGGGCGATTTACAATGAGCAGTTCTTC. This codes for CASSLGFTSGGAIYNEQFF.

In its sample, this clonotype was seen many times. The chain employs TRBV7-6 and TRBJ2-7; D is uncertain. V lost 1 base and J 1 base, leaving 5 bases between the germline ends. CDR3 length: 13 residues. The V gene's germline CDR1 is SGHVS and CDR2 FNYEAQ. CDR3 coding DNA: TGTGCCAGCAGCTTAGGCTTATCCTACGAGCAGTACTTC. Residues: CASSLGLSYEQYF.

This clonotype was detected only a few times. The chain carries TRBV3-1 and TRBJ1-1; the match to TRBD1 covers 7 bases. The CDR3 length is 14 residues. Germline lookup yields CDR1 LGHDT and CDR2 YNNKEL (reference sequence). Losses at the gene ends were 4 bases for V and 3 bases for J; bases not matched to a gene: 5. The CDR3 nucleotides are TGTGCCAGCAGCCGCGGGACAGCGTACACTGAAGCTTTCTTT. Translating it yields CASSRGTAYTEAFF.

The chain links TRBV10-3 to TRBJ2-7; 9 bases agree with TRBD2. CDR1 and CDR2 (germline): ENHRY, SYGVKD. J was trimmed by 0 bases and V by 7 bases; bases with no gene match: 4. The CDR3 covers 14 residues. In DNA form, the CDR3 reads TGTGCCATCACCAATAGCGGGAGCTCCTACGAGCAGTACTTC. This translates into CAITNSGSSYEQYF.

This clonotype came up a few times. V gene TRBV15 combines with J gene TRBJ1-4, with a possible D match to TRBD1 (6 bases). Per the germline V gene, CDR1 is LNHNV and CDR2 is YYDKDF (reference sequence). The CDR3 loop spans 15 amino acids. The V end lost 9 bases, the J end lost 3 bases, and 17 bases lay between the germline ends. The CDR3 sequence is CATRSPGEANEKLFF. CDR3 nucleotides: TGTGCCACAAGAAGCCCAGGGGAGGCTAATGAAAAACTGTTTTTT.

J is TRBJ2-1 and V is TRBV29-1, with TRBD2 as a possible D gene (5 bases). V lost 4 bases and J 3 bases, leaving 13 bases between the germline ends. The germline V gene encodes CDR1 SQVTM and CDR2 ANQGSEA. The CDR3 is made up of 14 amino acids. The CDR3 DNA follows: TGCAGCGTTGGCGAGGGCAGCCTCTACAATGAGCAGTTCTTC. It yields the protein CSVGEGSLYNEQFF.

The rearrangement links TRBV4-1 to TRBJ2-4; 8 bases match TRBD1. The CDR3 is made up of 15 amino acids. Trimming took 0 bases from V and 6 from J; bases not matched to a gene: 4. CDR1 is MGHRA, CDR2 YSYEKL, per germline. This CDR3 reads CASSQDRGLRNIQYF. The CDR3 DNA is TGCGCCAGCAGCCAAGACAGGGGGCTAAGAAACATTCAGTACTTC.

This clonotype occurred a few times. An end of the junction differs from the germline gene, which may be a read error. The J gene is TRBJ1-2, the V gene TRBV24-1, with TRBD1 matching 11 bases. The CDR3 has 14 residues. CDR1 and CDR2 from the germline V gene are KGHDR and SFDVKD. CDR3 residues: CATSAPGQGGLYAF. The CDR3 DNA sequence: TGTGCCACCAGTGCTCCGGGACAGGGGGGCCTCTACGCCTTC.

There are a few counts of this clonotype. This chain connects TRBV29-1 to TRBJ2-3, with D perhaps TRBD1 (6 bases). Trimming pared 1 base from V and 11 bases from J, leaving 13 bases between. Germline assignment: CDR1 SQVTM and CDR2 ANQGSEA. This CDR3 is 12 amino acids long. DNA of the CDR3: TGCAGCGTTGAAGTACTAGGGGGAAAGCAGTATTTT. Encoded protein: CSVEVLGGKQYF.

This chain uses TRBV10-3 with TRBJ2-5; D is unclear. The V gene's germline CDR1 is ENHRY and CDR2 SYGVKD. With 4 bases removed from V and 0 bases from J, the gap between germline ends came to 18 bases. The CDR3 spans 17 residues. The CDR3 nucleotides read TGTGCCATCAGTGGATTCCAGGACGGAACTTACCAAGAGACCCAGTACTTC. It specifies CAISGFQDGTYQETQYF.

V is TRBV20-1 and J is TRBJ1-2; the D gene is possibly TRBD1 (6 bases). The CDR3 covers 12 residues. Germline CDR1 is DFQATT and CDR2 is SNEGSKA (reference sequence). The ends were cut back, 6 bases at V and 6 bases at J, with 14 bases in the middle. CDR3 protein: CSAEQGFDGYTF. Written as DNA, the CDR3 is TGCAGTGCGGAACAGGGTTTTGATGGCTACACCTTC.